One sample yielded the 5 T cell receptor beta chains listed below, sequenced in a study of cytomegalovirus exposure and HLA in healthy donors. Amplification used 60 Vbeta primers and 13 Jbeta primers. The assay was immunoSEQ multiplex PCR, and TCRdb's table has in-frame clones only and misses some. The data hold around 190,000 clones, with about four fifths observed a single time. The sequenced material came from PBMCs. These receptors all come from a man aged 35-49 years in good health and CMV-seropositive.

V gene TRBV2 combines with J gene TRBJ1-1; maybe TRBD1 (6 bases). Trimming stripped 8 bases from V and 0 bases from J, with 28 bases between. The germline V gene has CDR1 SNHLY and CDR2 FYNNEI. The CDR3 is 19 amino acids. CDR3 in DNA: TGTGCCAGCGTTTTCCCCCTGGTCGGGCAGGGGAAGATGAACACTGAAGCTTTCTTT. The encoded protein is CASVFPLVGQGKMNTEAFF. Variable domain in full (rest from reference TRBV2 and TRBJ1-1): EPEVTQTPSHQVTQMGQEVILRCVPISNHLYFYWYRQILGQKVEFLVSFYNNEISEKSEIFDDQFSVERPDGSNFTLKIRSTKLEDSAMYFCASVFPLVGQGKMNTEAFFGQGTRLTVV.

The gene calls are TRBV6-5 and TRBJ2-1; TRBD2 agrees at 16 bases. V gave up 6 bases and J gave up 8 bases; unmatched junction bases: 4. The length of the CDR3 is 15 residues. The germline V gene has CDR1 MNHEY and CDR2 SVGAGI. In DNA, the CDR3 is TGTGCCAGCAGGGCGGGACTAGCGGGAGGGTATGAGCAGTTCTTC. Its translation: CASRAGLAGGYEQFF.

The gene calls are TRBV7-2 and TRBJ2-3, with 13 nucleotides matching TRBD2. Germline CDR1 is SGHTA and CDR2 is FQGNSA. J lost 4 bases, V lost 6 bases, and 7 bases had no gene match. This CDR3 contains 16 residues. CDR3 region: CASSSWTSGSSDTQYF. CDR3 bases: TGTGCCAGCAGTTCCTGGACTAGCGGGAGCTCAGATACGCAGTATTTT.

J is TRBJ2-1 and V is TRBV11-3; 7 bases are a match to TRBD2. Germline CDR1 is SGHNT and CDR2 is YENEEA. The V segment lost 0 bases and the J segment 1 base; nucleotides outside the gene matches: 6. This CDR3 spans 17 amino acids. CDR3 sequence: CASSLEAGVVSYNEQFF. The DNA of the CDR3 is TGTGCCAGCAGCTTAGAGGCGGGAGTTGTATCCTACAATGAGCAGTTCTTC.

The V call is TRBV27, the J call TRBJ1-2; TRBD1 agrees at 7 bases. Trimming at V came to 6 bases and at J to 5 bases, leaving 12 bases not matched to a gene. The germline V gene encodes CDR1 MNHEY and CDR2 SMNVEV (reference sequence). The CDR3 totals 15 residues. CDR3 loop: CASRDQDRATYGYTF. The CDR3 DNA reads TGTGCCAGCAGGGATCAAGACAGGGCTACTTATGGCTACACCTTC.